Listed below are T cell receptor beta chains from one sample, sequenced in a study of T cell changes during pregnancy in multiple sclerosis. Libraries were prepared by immunoSEQ multiplex PCR; TCRdb keeps only in-frame clonotypes and omits some of them. The table has approximately 74,000 clones, around 94% seen once. The source material was peripheral blood, sampled before pregnancy. The source of these receptors is a female donor with multiple sclerosis, enrolled in a pregnancy study. Each CDR3 is given with its conserved first and last residue. The D gene is left open where the match is weak. Only part of the rows carry a size: once, few, many, or a class if the clone is expanded.

. | TRBD2 | TRBJ2-7 | TRBV9 | CASSARGLADSYEQYF | TGTGCCAGCAGCGCCCGAGGACTAGCGGACTCCTACGAGCAGTACTTC
. | . | TRBJ2-1 | TRBV14 | CASSQDGGVTYNEQFF | TGTGCCAGCAGCCAAGACGGAGGGGTCACCTACAATGAGCAGTTCTTC
. | TRBD1 | TRBJ2-7 | TRBV7-9 | CATRQGPGYEQYF | TGTGCCACCCGACAGGGGCCAGGCTACGAGCAGTACTTC
. | TRBD1 | TRBJ2-7 | TRBV28 | CASSPPDRALYEQYF | TGTGCCAGCAGTCCCCCGGACAGGGCCCTATACGAGCAGTACTTC
. | TRBD1 | TRBJ1-5 | TRBV2 | CASDRGYSNQPQHF | TGTGCCTCAGACAGGGGTTATAGCAATCAGCCCCAGCATTTT
. | . | TRBJ2-5 | TRBV28 | CASSSPGGGRLETQYF | TGTGCCAGCAGTTCCCCCGGGGGCGGGAGATTAGAGACCCAGTACTTC
. | TRBD2 | TRBJ2-4 | TRBV2 | CASSESSGINIQYF | TGTGCCAGCAGTGAATCCAGCGGGATAAACATTCAGTACTTC
few | TRBD1 | TRBJ1-1 | TRBV7-2 | CASSFFFNRDSEAFF | TGTGCCAGCAGCTTCTTCTTTAACCGGGACAGTGAAGCTTTCTTT
once | TRBD2 | TRBJ2-7 | TRBV14 | CASSQEGLAAAYEQYF | TGTGCCAGCAGCCAAGAAGGTCTAGCGGCTGCCTACGAGCAGTACTTC
. | . | TRBJ1-5 | TRBV7-2 | CASSPTFYQPQHF | TGTGCCAGCAGCCCCACATTTTATCAGCCCCAGCATTTT